The present T cell receptor beta chain was sequenced within a study of control samples from healthy donors and cancer patients. CDR3 length: 14 amino acids. The V end lost 6 bases, the J end lost 2 bases, and 13 bases lay between the germline ends. The germline V gene encodes CDR1 SNHLY and CDR2 FYNNEI. This table comes from immunoSEQ multiplex PCR, and its TCRdb copy is limited to in-frame clones, with some not included. Found here are roughly 190,000 clones, 90% to 95% of them singletons; the top ten hold around 1.5%. V usage is TRBV2 and J usage is TRBJ2-5; D may be TRBD1 or TRBD2 (5 bases each). Material: blood. The sequence was collected from a woman in her thirties in good health. The CDR3 spells CASRGERAQETQYF. CDR3 sequence (DNA): TGTGCCAGCAGGGGGGAAAGGGCGCAAGAGACCCAGTACTTC.